This passage covers 6 T cell receptor beta chains from one sample sequenced in a study of T cell responses to AZD1222 COVID-19 vaccine. The protocol was immunoSEQ multiplex PCR, while the TCRdb copy is restricted to in-frame clones and leaves out a portion. The sample carries roughly 67,000 clones, more than 70% recorded once. Sequencing was performed on peripheral blood, taken on day 0 of AZD1222 vaccination. The source is an adult in good health.

This clone was seen just once. This chain uses TRBV11-2 with TRBJ1-3; D gene ambiguous. Germline V CDR1 and CDR2: SGHAT, FQNNGV. Trimming stripped 0 bases from V and 0 bases from J, with 6 bases between. The CDR3 runs 15 residues. The CDR3: CASSLDLPSGNTIYF. The CDR3 DNA reads TGTGCCAGCAGCTTAGATCTCCCCTCTGGAAACACCATATATTTT. The full variable domain, with the rest looked up from reference TRBV11-2 and TRBJ1-3, is EAGVAQSPRYKIIEKRQSVAFWCNPISGHATLYWYQQILGQGPKLLIQFQNNGVVDDSQLPKDRFSAERLKGVDSTLKIQPAKLEDSAVYLCASSLDLPSGNTIYFGEGSWLTVV.

The chain's CDR3 is CAGSPSSGGYNEQFF. For the CDR3, the DNA is TGTGCCGGATCGCCCAGCAGCGGGGGATACAATGAGCAGTTCTTC. The chain is built from TRBV6-5 and TRBJ2-1; 8 nucleotides agree with TRBD2. Germline V gene data show CDR1 as MNHEY and CDR2 as SVGAGI. The CDR3 has 15 residues. The V and J ends lost 11 bases and 4 bases, in that order; junction bases with no gene match: 13.

The rearrangement uses TRBV6-5 and TRBJ1-6, with 7 bases lining up with TRBD1. The CDR3 is 13 amino acids. Germline-derived CDR1 and CDR2 are MNHEY and SVGAGI. V lost 2 bases and J lost 10; bases outside the gene matches: 2. This chain's CDR3 is CASSYRGLSPLHF. CDR3 sequence (DNA): TGTGCCAGCAGTTACAGGGGGCTGTCACCCCTCCACTTT.

By proportion, this clone is medium-sized. The chain carries TRBV6-5 and TRBJ1-2; D possibly corresponds to TRBD1 (6 bases). From germline, CDR1 is MNHEY and CDR2 SVGAGI. CDR3 length: 14 residues. V gave up 4 bases and J gave up 3 bases, with 12 bases separating them. The CDR3 reads CASSLQGGHYGYTF. CDR3 DNA: TGTGCCAGCAGTTTACAGGGAGGCCACTATGGCTACACCTTC.

This sequence joins TRBV15 and TRBJ2-2; D may be TRBD1 or TRBD2 (6 bases each). The CDR3 extends over 15 amino acids. Germline V gives CDR1 LNHNV, CDR2 YYDKDF (reference sequence). Trimming shortened V by 5 bases and J by 5 bases, and 15 bases separated the two germline ends. DNA of the CDR3: TGTGCCACCAGCCTAGAGGGGGGCAAGACCGGGGAGCTGTTTTTT. Its translation: CATSLEGGKTGELFF.

This chain uses TRBV3-1 (or the pseudogene TRBV3-2) with TRBJ2-3; D remains ambiguous. The CDR3 loop spans 15 amino acids. V dropped 4 bases and J dropped 0 bases, with 11 bases sitting between them. Germline V gene data show CDR1 as LGHDT and CDR2 as YNNKEL (reference sequence). The CDR3 DNA reads TGTGCCAGCAGCCCGAGACTGACTAGCACAGATACGCAGTATTTT. Its translation is CASSPRLTSTDTQYF.